These 5 T cell receptor beta chains share one sample of origin, sequenced in a study of blood T cell repertoires in COVID-19. Assay used: immunoSEQ multiplex PCR; TCRdb lists only in-frame clones, some missing. The sample carries approximately 220,000 clones, around nine tenths recorded once. Specimen: peripheral blood. The receptors stem from a man in his sixties who had recovered from COVID-19.

V gene TRBV9 combines with J gene TRBJ2-7, with TRBD2 matching over 12 bases. The CDR3 consists of 17 residues. Trimming cost V 2 bases and J 2 bases; bases outside gene matches: 8. Germline CDR1 reads SGDLS; CDR2 reads YYNGEE. The CDR3 loop is CASSVGLAGRQPYEQYF. DNA of the CDR3: TGTGCCAGCAGCGTCGGACTAGCGGGGCGTCAACCCTACGAGCAGTACTTC.

The V and J genes are TRBV15 and TRBJ2-7; D is perhaps TRBD1 (6 bases). CDR1 and CDR2 from the germline V gene are LNHNV and YYDKDF (reference sequence). V dropped 1 base and J dropped 2 bases, with 9 bases sitting between them. This CDR3 has 14 amino acids. The chain's CDR3 is CATSRGDITYEQYF. The CDR3 nucleotides read TGTGCCACCAGCAGAGGGGACATAACCTACGAGCAGTACTTC. The whole variable domain, remainder taken from reference TRBV15 and TRBJ2-7, is DAMVIQNPRYQVTQFGKPVTLSCSQTLNHNVMYWYQQKSSQAPKLLFHYYDKDFNNEADTPDNFQSRRPNTSFCFLDIRSPGLGDTAMYLCATSRGDITYEQYFGPGTRLTVT.

This chain uses TRBV2 with TRBJ1-6; 8 bases match TRBD1. The germline V gene encodes CDR1 SNHLY and CDR2 FYNNEI. The CDR3 totals 14 residues. V was clipped by 7 bases and J by 9 bases; unmatched bases: 8. CDR3: CASKQGAWSSPLHF. CDR3 DNA: TGTGCCAGCAAGCAGGGGGCGTGGAGTTCACCCCTCCACTTT.

In its sample, this clone was seen once. The chain is built from TRBV19 and TRBJ2-3; D is possibly TRBD1 (6 bases). V shed 5 bases and J shed 2 bases, with 14 bases lying between them. Germline lookup yields CDR1 LNHDA and CDR2 SQIVND (reference sequence). This CDR3 has 15 residues. The CDR3 sequence is CASSPGPGATDTQYF. CDR3 nucleotide sequence: TGTGCCAGTAGTCCCGGCCCAGGGGCCACAGATACGCAGTATTTT.

The chain is built from TRBV15 and TRBJ2-6, with D possibly TRBD1 on 6 matching bases. This CDR3 has 19 residues. The germline V gene encodes CDR1 LNHNV and CDR2 YYDKDF (reference sequence). V dropped 0 bases and J dropped 0 bases, with 15 bases sitting between them. CDR3 in amino acids: CATSRDPTTGSSGANVLTF. CDR3 nucleotide sequence: TGTGCCACCAGCAGAGACCCCACGACAGGATCCTCTGGGGCCAACGTCCTGACTTTC.